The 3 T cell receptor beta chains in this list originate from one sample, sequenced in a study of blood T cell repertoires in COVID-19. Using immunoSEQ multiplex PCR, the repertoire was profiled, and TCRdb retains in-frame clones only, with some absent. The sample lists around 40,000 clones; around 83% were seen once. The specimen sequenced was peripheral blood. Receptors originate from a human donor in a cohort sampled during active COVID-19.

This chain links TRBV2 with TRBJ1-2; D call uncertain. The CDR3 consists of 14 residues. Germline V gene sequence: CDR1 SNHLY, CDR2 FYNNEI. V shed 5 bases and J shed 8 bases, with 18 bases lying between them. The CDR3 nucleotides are TGTGCCAGCAGTCTCATCAAGGGCCCGGGGGGCTACACCTTC. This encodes CASSLIKGPGGYTF.

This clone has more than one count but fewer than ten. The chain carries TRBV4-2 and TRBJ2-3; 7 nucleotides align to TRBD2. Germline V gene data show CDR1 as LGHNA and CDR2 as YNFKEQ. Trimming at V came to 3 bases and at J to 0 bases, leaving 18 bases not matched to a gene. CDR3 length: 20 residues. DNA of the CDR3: TGTGCCAGCAGCCACCGATCACGTCCTTCGGGGGGTGGGAGCACAGATACGCAGTATTTT. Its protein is CASSHRSRPSGGGSTDTQYF.

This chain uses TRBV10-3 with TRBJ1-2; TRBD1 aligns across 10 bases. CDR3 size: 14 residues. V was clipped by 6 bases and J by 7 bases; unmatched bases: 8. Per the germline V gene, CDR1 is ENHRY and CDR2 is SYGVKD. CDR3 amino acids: CAIRDPGQGLGYTF. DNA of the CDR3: TGTGCCATCAGAGACCCGGGACAGGGGCTTGGCTACACCTTC.